Listed here are 7 T cell receptor beta chains from one sample, sequenced in a study of blood T cell repertoires in COVID-19. TCRdb's table, derived via immunoSEQ multiplex PCR, lists solely in-frame clones and lacks some. The sample has approximately 240,000 clones, 70% to 90% seen once. Source material: peripheral blood. The receptors here all came from a young woman who had recovered from COVID-19.

This chain joins TRBV10-3 and TRBJ2-1; D perhaps matches TRBD1 (5 bases). Trimming shortened V by 5 bases and J by 7 bases, and 15 bases separated the two germline ends. The CDR3 runs to 14 residues. Germline V lookup: CDR1 ENHRY, CDR2 SYGVKD. The CDR3 protein is CAISSLGLRNEQFF. In DNA, the CDR3 is TGTGCCATCAGTTCATTGGGGCTTAGGAATGAGCAGTTCTTC.

The chain combines TRBV6-5 with TRBJ1-2; unclear D gene. Germline V gene sequence: CDR1 MNHEY, CDR2 SVGAGI. The CDR3 totals 11 residues. V was cut by 4 bases and J by 3 bases, with 3 bases left in between. Written as DNA, the CDR3 is TGTGCCAGCAGTTCTCACTATGGCTACACCTTC. It yields the protein CASSSHYGYTF.

The sample holds a few counts of this clone. This sequence joins TRBV6-5 and TRBJ1-1; unclear D gene. V was trimmed by 5 bases and J by 6 bases, leaving 13 bases between them. Germline lookup yields CDR1 MNHEY and CDR2 SVGAGI. The CDR3 covers 13 residues. This chain's CDR3 is CASSPQVYSEAFF. The CDR3 region has the DNA TGTGCCAGCAGTCCCCAGGTCTACTCTGAAGCTTTCTTT.

V gene TRBV9 combines with J gene TRBJ2-5, with 7 bases fitting TRBD1. The CDR3 sequence is 16 residues long. CDR1 is SGDLS, CDR2 YYNGEE, per germline. V lost 0 bases, J lost 0 bases, and 5 bases stayed unmatched. The DNA of the CDR3 is TGTGCCAGCAGCGTAGGGGACAGATTGTACCAAGAGACCCAGTACTTC. It is translated as CASSVGDRLYQETQYF.

This clone was counted many times. This chain links TRBV11-3 with TRBJ2-7; D is ambiguous. There are 15 residues in the CDR3. Trimming took off 0 bases at V and 4 bases at J, with 13 bases between the two ends. The germline V gene encodes CDR1 SGHNT and CDR2 YENEEA. This chain's CDR3 is CASSLDRSVGYEQYF. DNA of the CDR3: TGTGCCAGCAGCTTAGACAGGTCCGTAGGTTACGAGCAGTACTTC.

The CDR3 protein is CSAAQGYEQFF. The CDR3 coding sequence is TGCAGTGCTGCACAGGGATATGAGCAGTTCTTC. The chain combines TRBV20-1 with TRBJ2-1; maybe TRBD1 (6 bases). Germline V gene data show CDR1 as DFQATT and CDR2 as SNEGSKA (reference sequence). The length of the CDR3 is 11 residues. With 5 bases removed from V and 8 bases from J, the gap between germline ends came to 10 bases.

The chain combines TRBV19 with TRBJ2-3, with TRBD2 matching 8 bases. Germline V gene data show CDR1 as LNHDA and CDR2 as SQIVND (reference sequence). This CDR3 region has 14 residues. The V segment lost 3 bases and the J segment 9 bases; nucleotides outside the gene matches: 8. CDR3 sequence reads: CASSIRGGRGTQYF. The CDR3 nucleotides are TGTGCCAGTAGTATTCGGGGGGGCAGAGGGACGCAGTATTTT.